A selection of T cell receptor beta chains follows, all from one sample in a study of T cell responses to AZD1222 COVID-19 vaccine. Only in-frame clones appear in the TCRdb table, and some are missing; sequencing was by immunoSEQ multiplex PCR. The profile shows some 150,000 clones, about nine tenths of them singletons. The sequencing here drew on peripheral blood, taken on day 0 of MenACWY control vaccination. These receptors originate from an adult in good health. Both conserved end residues are trimmed from each CDR3. The D gene is left open where the match is weak.

D: .; V: TRBV9; CDR3: ASSPSLGSGYGYT
D: .; V: TRBV4-3; CDR3: ASSQDPGGTYEQY
D: .; V: TRBV7-6; CDR3: ASSGVTEAF
D: .; V: TRBV19; CDR3: ASSTTPRAQETQY
D: .; V: TRBV21-1; CDR3: ASSGGRATYEQY
D: .; V: TRBV5-1; CDR3: ASSFRMGADTEAF
D: TRBD1; V: TRBV5-1; CDR3: ASSLRQGQSYEKLF
D: TRBD1; V: TRBV7-2; CDR3: ASSLDRGRVDGYT
D: .; V: TRBV10-3; CDR3: AISLGNYGYT
D: .; V: TRBV9; CDR3: ASSVAGAGYNEQF
D: .; V: TRBV19; CDR3: ASSVGSFANTGELF
D: TRBD1; V: TRBV7-6; CDR3: ASSTIGDRAEFLGNEQF
D: .; V: TRBV4-2; CDR3: ASSPQVLSSGANVLT
D: .; V: TRBV7-9; CDR3: ASSVGSQEQF
D: .; V: TRBV11-2; CDR3: ASSFRGRPLSYEQY
D: .; V: TRBV5-1; CDR3: ASSFTGFTNEKLF
D: TRBD1; V: TRBV5-8; CDR3: ASRFPGTGAYYEQY
D: .; V: TRBV14; CDR3: ASSSTANYGYT